This TCR beta chain was found in a study of blood T cell repertoires in COVID-19. Trimming pared 3 bases from V and 11 bases from J, leaving 17 bases between. Germline assignment: CDR1 LNHDA and CDR2 SQIVND (reference sequence). The CDR3 totals 14 residues. Adults between about 18 and 89 years of age took part from about two dozen US areas. Recovered status applied to Cohort 3 donors who had two consecutive negative PCRs. It also applied to those with clearance or with symptom resolution. Generated by immunoSEQ multiplex PCR, the TCRdb table keeps only in-frame clones and is missing some. Of under 150,000 clones in the sample, around four fifths are singletons; the top ten hold less than 7%.

The receptor's source is a woman in her 40s who had recovered from COVID-19. The rearrangement links TRBV19 to TRBJ1-5; D remains unclear. Source material: PBMCs or T cells enriched from blood (not recorded which). The CDR3 sequence: CASSIQSTLLSQHF. The DNA for the CDR3 is TGTGCCAGTAGTATCCAAAGCACCTTGTTGTCCCAGCATTTT.